Each of the 30 T cell receptor beta chains below was sequenced from the same sample in a study of OX40 agonist ivuxolimab in advanced cancers. Sequencing was performed with immunoSEQ multiplex PCR; in TCRdb, only in-frame clones are kept and a portion is missing. The table records tens of thousands of clones, less than 90% of them present only once. The sample here was CD4+ or CD8+ T cells sorted from blood, taken in a trial of the OX40 agonist ivuxolimab. The receptors shown here come from an adult with an advanced solid tumor such as melanoma, head and neck, liver or kidney cancer.

This chain uses TRBV28 with TRBJ2-7; no reliable D call. V was pared by 4 bases and J by 1 base, with 14 bases between. This CDR3 is 15 amino acids long. Germline V CDR1 and CDR2: MDHEN, SYDVKM. CDR3 sequence (DNA): TGTGCCAGCAGTTCCGGGCCTGCTCCTTCCTACGAGCAGTACTTC. Protein product: CASSSGPAPSYEQYF.

The rearrangement uses TRBV5-1 and TRBJ2-7; D is undetermined. The CDR3 loop spans 14 amino acids. Trimming removed 1 base from V and 4 bases from J, with 12 bases in between. The germline V gene encodes CDR1 SGHRS and CDR2 YFSETQ. CDR3 residues: CASSLFGQQYEQYF. The CDR3 DNA sequence: TGCGCCAGCAGCTTGTTTGGGCAGCAGTACGAGCAGTACTTC. Combining the CDR3 with reference TRBV5-1 and TRBJ2-7 gives the whole variable domain KAGVTQTPRYLIKTRGQQVTLSCSPISGHRSVSWYQQTPGQGLQFLFEYFSETQRNKGNFPGRFSGRQFSNSRSEMNVSTLELGDSALYLCASSLFGQQYEQYFGPGTRLTVT.

The chain employs TRBV30 and TRBJ1-6; TRBD1 aligns across 7 bases. Germline V gives CDR1 GTSNPN, CDR2 SVGIG (reference sequence). The CDR3 has 16 residues. V shed 3 bases, J shed 0 bases, and the junction held 5 bases outside the gene matches. The CDR3 DNA is TGTGCCTGGAGAGTACAGGGGTACTCCTATAATTCACCCCTCCACTTT. Amino acid sequence: CAWRVQGYSYNSPLHF.

The chain links TRBV11-2 to TRBJ2-3; D possibly corresponds to TRBD2 (7 bases). Looked up from germline, CDR1 is SGHAT and CDR2 is FQNNGV. The V gene lost 5 bases and the J gene lost 2 bases, with 14 bases spanning the gap. This CDR3 has 15 residues. Written as DNA, the CDR3 is TGTGCCAGCAGCCCCGAGGGGGGGTACACAGATACGCAGTATTTT. It is translated as CASSPEGGYTDTQYF.

The chain has TRBV30 and TRBJ1-2; D possibly corresponds to TRBD1 (5 bases). Trimming removed 4 bases at V and 4 bases at J, with 7 bases between. This CDR3 is 11 amino acids long. Germline-derived CDR1 and CDR2 are GTSNPN and SVGIG (reference sequence). CDR3: CAWTGLYGYTF. CDR3 DNA: TGTGCCTGGACAGGGCTCTATGGCTACACCTTC.

In DNA, the CDR3 is TGTGCCAGCAGCTCCCGACAGGGCACTGAAGCTTTCTTT. Protein product: CASSSRQGTEAFF. J is TRBJ1-1 and V is TRBV7-3; 7 nucleotides line up with TRBD1. CDR3 length equals 13 residues. Germline V CDR1 and CDR2: SGHTA, FQGTGA. V trimming: 4 bases; J trimming: 4 bases; junction bases outside the gene matches: 3.

This sequence joins TRBV7-2 and TRBJ2-5, with TRBD1 identical over 8 bases. V lost 0 bases and J lost 4; bases outside the gene matches: 10. Germline CDR1 is SGHTA and CDR2 is FQGNSA. The CDR3 is made up of 17 amino acids. As DNA, the CDR3 is TGTGCCAGCAGCTTAGCGGTTGGACAGGGATGGAGAGAGACCCAGTACTTC. This gives the protein CASSLAVGQGWRETQYF.

This sequence joins TRBV4-1 and TRBJ2-1; tentative D call: TRBD2 (5 bases). This CDR3 spans 15 amino acids. Germline-derived CDR1 and CDR2 are MGHRA and YSYEKL. The V and J ends lost 0 bases and 10 bases respectively, with 16 bases between them. The CDR3 DNA sequence: TGCGCCAGCAGCCAAGATCCACTAGGTCATGAGGAGCAGTTCTTC. This translates into CASSQDPLGHEEQFF.

This rearrangement joins TRBV19 to TRBJ2-3, with 7 bases fitting TRBD2. J gave up 6 bases and V 5 bases, and 5 bases lay outside the gene matches. Germline V gene sequence: CDR1 LNHDA, CDR2 SQIVND (reference sequence). This CDR3 is 13 amino acids long. The CDR3 spells CASSLGTTDTQYF. The CDR3 bases are TGTGCCAGTAGTCTAGGGACTACCGATACGCAGTATTTT. Full variable domain (outside the CDR3, taken from reference TRBV19 and TRBJ2-3): DGGITQSPKYLFRKEGQNVTLSCEQNLNHDAMYWYRQDPGQGLRLIYYSQIVNDFQKGDIAEGYSVSREKKESFPLTVTSAQKNPTAFYLCASSLGTTDTQYFGPGTRLTVL.

This chain joins TRBV27 and TRBJ2-7; the D gene is possibly TRBD2 (7 bases). The CDR3 contains 17 residues. CDR1 MNHEY and CDR2 SMNVEV come from the germline V gene (reference sequence). V was trimmed by 4 bases and J by 4 bases, leaving 23 bases between them. The CDR3 loop is CASSWRGGGSGMYEQYF. CDR3 nucleotide sequence: TGTGCCAGCAGTTGGAGGGGGGGCGGGAGTGGCATGTACGAGCAGTACTTC.

The chain has TRBV19 and TRBJ2-1; TRBD1 or TRBD2 may be the D gene (6 bases each). The CDR3 has 16 amino acids. Looked up from germline, CDR1 is LNHDA and CDR2 is SQIVND (reference sequence). V was cut by 2 bases and J by 7 bases, with 18 bases left in between. Here the CDR3 DNA reads TGTGCCAGTAGTATAAGGATCCGACAGGCGGGAAATGAGCAGTTCTTC. Its protein product is CASSIRIRQAGNEQFF. Full variable domain (outside the CDR3, taken from reference TRBV19 and TRBJ2-1): DGGITQSPKYLFRKEGQNVTLSCEQNLNHDAMYWYRQDPGQGLRLIYYSQIVNDFQKGDIAEGYSVSREKKESFPLTVTSAQKNPTAFYLCASSIRIRQAGNEQFFGPGTRLTVL.

This chain links TRBV5-1 with TRBJ2-2; D gene ambiguous. This CDR3 contains 13 residues. CDR1 SGHRS and CDR2 YFSETQ come from the germline V gene. Deletions cut 5 bases from V and 4 bases from J, with 9 bases between. In DNA, the CDR3 is TGCGCCAGCAGTGCGGAACCCACCGGGGAGCTGTTTTTT. Residues: CASSAEPTGELFF. The full variable domain, its missing parts supplied by reference TRBV5-1 and TRBJ2-2, is KAGVTQTPRYLIKTRGQQVTLSCSPISGHRSVSWYQQTPGQGLQFLFEYFSETQRNKGNFPGRFSGRQFSNSRSEMNVSTLELGDSALYLCASSAEPTGELFFGEGSRLTVL.

The V gene is TRBV11-2, the J gene TRBJ2-2; D is unclear. The germline V and J ends were trimmed by 5 bases and 6 bases, with 10 bases remaining between them. The germline CDR1 and CDR2 sequences are SGHAT and FQNNGV. CDR3 length: 13 amino acids. The CDR3 is CASSPRTAGELFF. Written as DNA, the CDR3 is TGTGCCAGCAGCCCGCGGACGGCCGGGGAGCTGTTTTTT.

J is TRBJ1-5 and V is TRBV2; D not certain. CDR3 size: 14 residues. Looked up from germline, CDR1 is SNHLY and CDR2 is FYNNEI. The V and J ends lost 7 bases and 1 base respectively, with 11 bases between them. CDR3 residues: CASKHGWSNQPQHF. CDR3 DNA sequence: TGTGCCAGCAAGCATGGTTGGAGCAATCAGCCCCAGCATTTT.

This chain uses TRBV5-5 with TRBJ2-3; D is possibly TRBD1 (6 bases). Germline lookup yields CDR1 SGHKS and CDR2 YYEKEE (reference sequence). V was shortened by 3 bases and J by 2 bases, with 19 bases between the two germline ends. The CDR3 has 17 residues. This CDR3 reads CASSWGAGTPYTDTQYF. DNA of the CDR3: TGTGCCAGCAGCTGGGGTGCCGGGACACCTTACACAGATACGCAGTATTTT.

V and J are TRBV10-1 and TRBJ2-1, with 9 bases fitting TRBD1. The CDR3 is made up of 17 amino acids. V lost 6 bases and J lost 2; bases outside the gene matches: 11. CDR1 WNHNN and CDR2 SYGVQD come from the germline V gene (reference sequence). CDR3: CASSPRDRVVAYNEQFF. CDR3 sequence (DNA): TGCGCCAGCAGCCCCCGGGACAGGGTTGTAGCCTACAATGAGCAGTTCTTC.

For this clone: Within the sample, other DNA sequences also encode this same CDR3. In DNA form, the CDR3 reads TGCAGCGTTGGGGCCAGGGGAGAAAAACTGTTTTTT. Protein sequence: CSVGARGEKLFF. The chain uses TRBV29-1 and TRBJ1-4; D may be TRBD1 (6 bases). Trimming removed 4 bases at V and 8 bases at J, with 11 bases between. The germline gives CDR1 SQVTM, CDR2 ANQGSEA. The CDR3 spans 12 residues.

The chain uses TRBV11-3 and TRBJ2-7; D possibly corresponds to TRBD2 (6 bases). CDR1 SGHNT and CDR2 YENEEA come from the germline V gene. V lost 5 bases and J 1 base, leaving 9 bases between the germline ends. The length of the CDR3 is 13 residues. CDR3 nucleotides: TGTGCCAGCAGCCTTAGCGGTTCCTACGAGCAGTACTTC. Translated, it gives CASSLSGSYEQYF.

The V gene is TRBV27, the J gene TRBJ2-7; no reliable D call. The ends were cut back, 5 bases at V and 2 bases at J, with 13 bases in the middle. The CDR3 covers 14 residues. Per the germline V gene, CDR1 is MNHEY and CDR2 is SMNVEV (reference sequence). The CDR3 nucleotides read TGTGCCAGCAGTCCTACAGACCGACCCTACGAGCAGTACTTC. Its translation: CASSPTDRPYEQYF.

A single count supports this clone. The rearrangement joins TRBV19 to TRBJ1-4, with D uncertain. V was shortened by 8 bases and J by 0 bases, with 16 bases between the two germline ends. Germline V gene sequence: CDR1 LNHDA, CDR2 SQIVND (reference sequence). The CDR3 consists of 16 residues. This CDR3 is CASWRRASATNEKLFF. Written as DNA, the CDR3 is TGTGCCAGTTGGCGAAGAGCTAGTGCAACTAATGAAAAACTGTTTTTT. The entire variable domain, with the rest obtained from reference TRBV19 and TRBJ1-4, is as follows: DGGITQSPKYLFRKEGQNVTLSCEQNLNHDAMYWYRQDPGQGLRLIYYSQIVNDFQKGDIAEGYSVSREKKESFPLTVTSAQKNPTAFYLCASWRRASATNEKLFFGSGTQLSVL.

J is TRBJ1-1 and V is TRBV6-1; maybe TRBD1 (6 bases). CDR1 and CDR2 (germline): MNHNS, SASEGT. V was trimmed by 3 bases and J by 4 bases, leaving 12 bases between them. CDR3 size: 14 residues. CDR3 DNA: TGTGCCAGCAGTGAGCAGGGGCAGGGCACTGAAGCTTTCTTT. Protein: CASSEQGQGTEAFF.

Only one count was recorded for this clone. The chain recombines TRBV5-1 with TRBJ2-3; 8 bases agree with TRBD2. The CDR3 has 19 amino acids. Germline CDR1 reads SGHRS; CDR2 reads YFSETQ. V lost 3 bases to trimming and J lost 3 bases; unmatched junction nucleotides: 18. CDR3: CASSSGTSGGRRLTDTQYF. CDR3 nucleotides: TGCGCCAGCAGCTCCGGGACTAGTGGCGGCAGGAGGCTTACAGATACGCAGTATTTT. Full variable domain (missing parts from reference TRBV5-1 and TRBJ2-3): KAGVTQTPRYLIKTRGQQVTLSCSPISGHRSVSWYQQTPGQGLQFLFEYFSETQRNKGNFPGRFSGRQFSNSRSEMNVSTLELGDSALYLCASSSGTSGGRRLTDTQYFGPGTRLTVL.

The chain couples TRBV5-5 to TRBJ2-7; 11 bases match TRBD1. Trimming cost V 3 bases and J 10 bases; bases outside gene matches: 12. The CDR3 length is 15 residues. CDR1 is SGHKS, CDR2 YYEKEE, per germline (reference sequence). This chain's CDR3 is CASSSGQGASGGQYF. The CDR3 nucleotides read TGTGCCAGCAGCTCCGGACAGGGGGCCTCTGGGGGACAGTACTTC.

The DNA for the CDR3 is TGTGCCAGCAGCTCACCGACAGCCTCCTACAATGAGCAGTTCTTC. Translating gives CASSSPTASYNEQFF. The J gene is TRBJ2-1, the V gene TRBV7-9, with D possibly TRBD1 on 5 matching bases. Germline lookup yields CDR1 SEHNR and CDR2 FQNEAQ (reference sequence). Trimming cost V 4 bases and J 0 bases, with 10 bases left between them. The CDR3 length is 15 residues.

The chain employs TRBV28 and TRBJ2-7; D unresolved. V lost 5 bases to trimming and J lost 6 bases, with 8 bases between them. This CDR3 comprises 11 residues. The V gene's germline CDR1 is MDHEN and CDR2 SYDVKM. The CDR3 sequence is CASSAPSEQYF. CDR3 DNA: TGTGCCAGCAGTGCCCCGAGCGAGCAGTACTTC.

The chain has TRBV27 and TRBJ2-5, with a tentative D call TRBD2 (7 bases). CDR3 length: 13 residues. The germline V gene encodes CDR1 MNHEY and CDR2 SMNVEV (reference sequence). Trimming stripped 3 bases from V and 7 bases from J, with 12 bases between. Here the CDR3 DNA reads TGTGCCAGCAGTTTGGTGGGAGGGGGGACCCAGTACTTC. It codes for CASSLVGGGTQYF.

The J gene is TRBJ2-7, the V gene TRBV25-1; D may correspond to TRBD1 or TRBD2 (5 bases each). CDR3 length equals 15 residues. V shed 1 base and J shed 5 bases, with 15 bases lying between them. Germline lookup yields CDR1 MGHDK and CDR2 SYGVNS. CDR3 nucleotides: TGTGCCAGCAGTGAATGGGCCAGGGACCGGGACGAGCAGTACTTC. It translates to CASSEWARDRDEQYF.

The chain recombines TRBV5-4 with TRBJ1-1; D is undetermined. Germline V lookup: CDR1 SGHNT, CDR2 YYREEE (reference sequence). With 1 base removed from V and 1 base from J, the gap between germline ends came to 11 bases. This CDR3 spans 15 amino acids. CDR3 in amino acids: CASSLRSPSNTEAFF. The DNA for the CDR3 is TGTGCCAGCAGCTTGAGGTCTCCTTCGAACACTGAAGCTTTCTTT.

J is TRBJ1-3 and V is TRBV28; 7 bases line up with TRBD1. Germline CDR1 is MDHEN and CDR2 is SYDVKM. This CDR3 has 13 residues. The V segment lost 8 bases and the J segment 4 bases; nucleotides outside the gene matches: 5. CDR3 nucleotide sequence: TGTGCCAGCCAGACAGGGACGGGAAACACCATATATTTT. This gives the protein CASQTGTGNTIYF.

This clone was seen only once. V usage is TRBV6-6 and J usage is TRBJ1-1; D remains unclear. V lost 0 bases and J lost 0, with 2 bases in between. CDR3 length equals 13 residues. Germline loops: CDR1 MNHNY, CDR2 SVGAGI (reference sequence). The CDR3 DNA reads as TGTGCCAGCAGTTACTCAGTGAACACTGAAGCTTTCTTT. The encoded protein is CASSYSVNTEAFF.